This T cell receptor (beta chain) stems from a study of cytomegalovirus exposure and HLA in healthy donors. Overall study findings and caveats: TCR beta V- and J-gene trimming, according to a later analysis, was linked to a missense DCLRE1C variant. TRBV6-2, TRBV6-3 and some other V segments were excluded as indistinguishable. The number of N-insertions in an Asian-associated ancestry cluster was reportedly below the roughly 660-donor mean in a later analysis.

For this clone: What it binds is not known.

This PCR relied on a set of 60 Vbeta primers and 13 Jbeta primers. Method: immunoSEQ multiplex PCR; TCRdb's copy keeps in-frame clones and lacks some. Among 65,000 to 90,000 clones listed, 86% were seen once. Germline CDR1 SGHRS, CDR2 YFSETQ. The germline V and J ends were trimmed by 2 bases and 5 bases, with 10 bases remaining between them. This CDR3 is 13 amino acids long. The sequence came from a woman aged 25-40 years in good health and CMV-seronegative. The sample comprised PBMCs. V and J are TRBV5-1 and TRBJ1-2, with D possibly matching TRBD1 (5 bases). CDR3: CASSLDSTYGYTF. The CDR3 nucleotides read TGCGCCAGCAGCTTAGACAGCACTTATGGCTACACCTTC.